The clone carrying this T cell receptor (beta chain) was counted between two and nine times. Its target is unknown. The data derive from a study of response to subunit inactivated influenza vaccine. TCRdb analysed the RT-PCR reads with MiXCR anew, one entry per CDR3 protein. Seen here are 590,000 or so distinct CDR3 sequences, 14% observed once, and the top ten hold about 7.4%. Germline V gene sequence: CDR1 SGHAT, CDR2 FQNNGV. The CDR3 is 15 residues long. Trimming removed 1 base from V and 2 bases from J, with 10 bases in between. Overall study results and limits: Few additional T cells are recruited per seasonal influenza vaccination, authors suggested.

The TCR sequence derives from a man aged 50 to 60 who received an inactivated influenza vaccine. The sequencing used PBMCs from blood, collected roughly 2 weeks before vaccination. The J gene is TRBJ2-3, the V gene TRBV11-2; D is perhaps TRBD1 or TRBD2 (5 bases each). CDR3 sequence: CASSLGFGATDTQYF. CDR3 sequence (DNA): TGTGCCAGCAGCTTAGGGTTCGGGGCCACAGATACGCAGTATTTT.